The entry that follows covers one T cell receptor (beta chain) sequence. The antigen remains unidentified. The source of the sample is a study of CD8 T cells in ankylosing spondylitis. Findings of the study overall: Disease-linked clones were found to be CD8+ and relatively rare in peripheral blood.

V shed 3 bases, J shed 3 bases, and the junction held 16 bases outside the gene matches. The CDR3 has 18 amino acids. CDR1 is SGHAT and CDR2 is FQNNGV in the germline V gene. TCRdb analysed the 5' RACE reads with MiXCR anew, one entry per CDR3 protein. The data show 250,000 to 350,000 distinct CDR3 sequences, less than 25% seen once. This chain uses TRBV11-2 with TRBJ2-7; 8 bases are a match to TRBD2. The TCR comes from a female donor with ankylosing spondylitis or in good health (not recorded which). The sample taken for sequencing was blood, either unsorted or a sorted T cell fraction (not recorded which). The CDR3 bases are TGTGCCAGCAGCTTTAGGGTCCCCCGGGAGGGGCTACGCTACGAGCAGTACTTC. Its protein is CASSFRVPREGLRYEQYF.